What follows is one TCR beta chain and its context. Its target is not known. This sample was taken from a study of lymphopenia after photon versus proton radiotherapy. Study conclusions and caveats: Photon-treated patients lost naive T cells and TCR diversity; proton-treated stayed stable. After the lymphocyte nadir, photon-treated repertoires showed oligoclonal expansion, especially of CD8+ Temra cells. A bigger post-nadir fall in TCR diversity correlated inversely with survival time in deceased patients. Better survival with proton therapy was suggested as possible, not demonstrated.

This CDR3 spans 17 amino acids. With V trimmed by 3 bases and J by 4 bases, 10 bases remained unmatched. Germline values: CDR1 KGHSH, CDR2 LQKENI. Profiling relied on immunoSEQ multiplex PCR, and the TCRdb table lists in-frame clones only, not all of them. The sample contains 30,000 to 40,000 clones, about 90% of which appear only once. This material consisted of peripheral blood, taken from a patient treated with photon-based radiotherapy. This chain links TRBV18 with TRBJ1-3; TRBD1 matches 9 bases. The origin of this receptor is a man in his 60s with cholangiocarcinoma. CDR3 sequence: CASSPVGQGVDGNTIYF. The CDR3 DNA sequence: TGTGCCAGCTCACCGGTGGGACAGGGAGTTGACGGAAACACCATATATTTT.